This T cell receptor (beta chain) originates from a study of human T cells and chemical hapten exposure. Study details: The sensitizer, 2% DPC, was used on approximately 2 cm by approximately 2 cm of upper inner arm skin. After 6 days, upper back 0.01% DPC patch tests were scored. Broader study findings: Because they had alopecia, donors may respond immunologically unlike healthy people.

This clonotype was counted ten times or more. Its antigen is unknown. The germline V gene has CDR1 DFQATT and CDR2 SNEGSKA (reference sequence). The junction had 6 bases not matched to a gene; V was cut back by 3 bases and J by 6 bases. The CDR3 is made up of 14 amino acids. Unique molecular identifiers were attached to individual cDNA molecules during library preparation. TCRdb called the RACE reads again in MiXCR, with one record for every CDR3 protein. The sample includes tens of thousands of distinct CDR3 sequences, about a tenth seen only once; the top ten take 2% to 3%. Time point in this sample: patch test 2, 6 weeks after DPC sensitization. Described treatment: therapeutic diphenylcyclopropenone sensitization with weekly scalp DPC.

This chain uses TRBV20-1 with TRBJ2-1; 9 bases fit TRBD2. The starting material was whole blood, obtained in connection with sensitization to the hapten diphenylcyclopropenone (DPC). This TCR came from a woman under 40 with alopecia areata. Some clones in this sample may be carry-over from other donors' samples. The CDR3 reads CSASTAGGPNEQFF. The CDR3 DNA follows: TGCAGTGCTAGTACAGCGGGAGGACCCAATGAGCAGTTCTTC.